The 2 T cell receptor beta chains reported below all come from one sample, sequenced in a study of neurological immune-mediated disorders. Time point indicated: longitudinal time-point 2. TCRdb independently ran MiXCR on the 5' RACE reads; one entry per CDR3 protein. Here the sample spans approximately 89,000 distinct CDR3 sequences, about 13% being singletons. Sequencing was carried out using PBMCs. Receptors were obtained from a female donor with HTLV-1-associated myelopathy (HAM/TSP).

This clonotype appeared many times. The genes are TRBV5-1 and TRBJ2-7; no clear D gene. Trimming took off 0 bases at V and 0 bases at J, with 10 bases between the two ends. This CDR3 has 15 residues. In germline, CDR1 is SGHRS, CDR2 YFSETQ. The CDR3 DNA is TGCGCCAGCAGCTTGGGAGGATTTCCCTCCTACGAGCAGTACTTC. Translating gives CASSLGGFPSYEQYF.

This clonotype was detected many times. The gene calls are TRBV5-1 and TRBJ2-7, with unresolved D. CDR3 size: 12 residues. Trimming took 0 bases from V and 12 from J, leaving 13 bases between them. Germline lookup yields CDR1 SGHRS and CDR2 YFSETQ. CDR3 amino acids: CASSLVAGQTYF. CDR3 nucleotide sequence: TGCGCCAGCAGCTTGGTGGCAGGTCAAACGTACTTC.